A selection of T cell receptor beta chains follows, all from one sample in a study of OX40 agonist ivuxolimab in advanced cancers. Only in-frame clones appear in the TCRdb table, and some are missing; sequencing was by immunoSEQ multiplex PCR. The table includes around 99,000 clones, around 89% detected once. The sequenced sample was CD4+ or CD8+ T cells sorted from blood, obtained in a trial of the OX40 agonist ivuxolimab. Every receptor here comes from an adult with an advanced solid tumor such as melanoma, head and neck, liver or kidney cancer. CDR3s include the opening cysteine and the closing phenylalanine or tryptophan. The D gene is left open where the match is weak. Clone size is not always given. Where it is, it says once, few, many or a class for expanded clones.

>TRBJ2-5|TRBV5-1|TRBD2|-
CASSSWTSGGGVKETQYF
TGCGCCAGCAGCTCATGGACTAGCGGGGGAGGGGTGAAAGAGACCCAGTACTTC
>TRBJ2-1|TRBV7-3|-|-
CASSLDRASHEFF
TGTGCCAGCAGCTTAGACCGGGCCTCGCACGAGTTCTTC
>TRBJ2-2|TRBV6-5|-|-
CASSPANTGELFF
TGTGCCAGCAGTCCAGCGAACACCGGGGAGCTGTTTTTT
>TRBJ2-3|TRBV4-1|-|-
CASSQVGGTDTQYF
TGCGCCAGCAGCCAAGTGGGAGGCACAGATACGCAGTATTTT
>TRBJ1-2|TRBV7-3|-|-
CASSPAVIGYTF
TGTGCCAGCAGCCCCGCCGTCATTGGCTACACCTTC
>TRBJ2-1|TRBV27|-|-
CASSLLRTHSYNEQFF
TGTGCCAGCAGTTTACTGCGGACCCACTCCTACAATGAGCAGTTCTTC
>TRBJ1-5|TRBV6-1|TRBD1|-
CASSPTGVNQPQHF
TGTGCCAGCAGCCCGACAGGGGTTAATCAGCCCCAGCATTTT
>TRBJ2-5|TRBV19|TRBD1|-
CASSQPTGSGETQYF
TGTGCCAGTAGTCAACCGACAGGGTCAGGGGAGACCCAGTACTTC
>TRBJ1-5|TRBV2|TRBD1|-
CASRGGTAQPQHF
TGTGCCAGCAGGGGCGGGACAGCTCAGCCCCAGCATTTT
>TRBJ2-3|TRBV4-1|TRBD2|few
CASSQNGLATDTQYF
TGCGCCAGCAGCCAAAACGGACTAGCAACAGATACGCAGTATTTT
>TRBJ2-4|TRBV5-1|-|-
CASSFDTLLAKNIQYF
TGCGCCAGCAGCTTCGATACGTTACTAGCCAAAAACATTCAGTACTTC
>TRBJ1-2|TRBV6-1|-|-
CASSPAGAPHYGYTF
TGTGCCAGCAGTCCCGCTGGGGCGCCTCACTATGGCTACACCTTC
>TRBJ2-7|TRBV9|-|-
CASSVGSQGYEQYF
TGTGCCAGCAGCGTTGGTAGTCAGGGCTACGAGCAGTACTTC
>TRBJ2-2|TRBV19|TRBD1|few
CASRGQERRHTGELFF
TGTGCCAGTAGGGGACAGGAAAGGAGGCACACCGGGGAGCTGTTTTTT
>TRBJ2-7|TRBV28|TRBD2|once
CASSSGTFSSYEQYF
TGTGCCAGCTCTAGCGGGACTTTCTCTTCCTACGAGCAGTACTTC
>TRBJ2-5|TRBV4-2|-|-
CASSQEGGWEETQYF
TGTGCCAGCAGCCAAGAGGGCGGATGGGAAGAGACCCAGTACTTC
>TRBJ1-1|TRBV5-1|-|-
CASSLQGGGGLSEAFF
TGCGCCAGCAGCTTACAGGGTGGCGGGGGGCTTTCTGAAGCTTTCTTT
>TRBJ2-7|TRBV30|-|-
CAWSVRVEQYF
TGTGCCTGGAGTGTAAGGGTAGAGCAGTACTTC
>TRBJ2-1|TRBV6-6|-|once
CASSQEGGEQFF
TGTGCCAGCAGTCAAGAGGGGGGTGAGCAGTTCTTC
>TRBJ2-1|TRBV6-5|TRBD2|-
CASSYSGLAPNEQFF
TGTGCCAGCAGTTACTCAGGACTAGCCCCCAATGAGCAGTTCTTC
>TRBJ2-7|TRBV6-6|TRBD2|-
CASGTSGSPYEQYF
TGTGCCAGCGGGACTAGCGGGAGCCCCTACGAGCAGTACTTC
>TRBJ2-4|TRBV2|-|-
CASLRGLAKNIQYF
TGTGCCAGCCTCAGGGGATTAGCCAAAAACATTCAGTACTTC
>TRBJ2-1|TRBV25-1|-|-
CASSENLGRDEQFF
TGTGCCAGCAGTGAAAATCTTGGCCGAGATGAGCAGTTCTTC
>TRBJ1-2|TRBV19|-|-
CASTRVANYGYTF
TGTGCCAGTACCAGGGTAGCAAACTATGGCTACACCTTC
>TRBJ2-1|TRBV6-5|-|-
CASSYSQRADNEQFF
TGTGCCAGCAGTTACTCCCAGCGGGCTGACAATGAGCAGTTCTTC
>TRBJ2-3|TRBV9|-|-
CATGPIGTSTDTQYF
TGTGCCACCGGTCCGATCGGTACTAGCACAGATACGCAGTATTTT
>TRBJ1-5|TRBV5-4|-|-
CASSFEGGRNQPQHF
TGTGCCAGCAGTTTCGAGGGGGGACGCAATCAGCCCCAGCATTTT
>TRBJ1-6|TRBV9|-|-
CASSVVEDSPLHF
TGTGCCAGCAGCGTAGTGGAAGATTCACCCCTCCACTTT
>TRBJ2-1|TRBV5-4|TRBD1|-
CASSSGQGTYNEQFF
TGTGCCAGCAGCTCCGGACAGGGAACCTACAATGAGCAGTTCTTC
>TRBJ2-3|TRBV19|TRBD1|-
CASRLTGSTDTQYF
TGTGCCAGTAGGTTGACAGGGAGCACAGATACGCAGTATTTT
>TRBJ2-6|TRBV5-6|-|-
CASSLYGSGANVLTF
TGTGCCAGCAGCTTGTATGGGTCCGGGGCCAACGTCCTGACTTTC
>TRBJ1-1|TRBV5-1|-|-
CASSPGGNMNTEAFF
TGCGCCAGCAGCCCGGGGGGGAACATGAACACTGAAGCTTTCTTT
>TRBJ2-2|TRBV30|-|-
CAWSVASIAGELFF
TGTGCCTGGAGTGTGGCTAGCATAGCCGGGGAGCTGTTTTTT
>TRBJ2-1|TRBV9|-|-
CASSVDHGDNEQFF
TGTGCCAGCAGCGTAGACCACGGGGACAATGAGCAGTTCTTC
>TRBJ2-3|TRBV29-1|TRBD2|-
CSVNSGSTDTQYF
TGCAGCGTCAATAGCGGGAGTACAGATACGCAGTATTTT
>TRBJ2-7|TRBV5-1|TRBD1|-
CASSGTGPYEQYF
TGCGCCAGCAGTGGGACAGGGCCCTACGAGCAGTACTTC
>TRBJ2-5|TRBV11-2|-|-
CASSSQRTNLRETQYF
TGTGCCAGCAGCTCCCAAAGGACTAACTTGAGGGAGACCCAGTACTTC